This T cell receptor beta chain derives from a study of CD8 T cells in Susac syndrome. Remarks on this clonotype: What it binds is not known.

Reverse transcription of 0.5 to 1 ug RNA was performed with random hexamers. Amplification of TCR beta CDR3 across 54 Vbeta and 13 Jbeta was performed with immunoSEQ multiplex PCR. TCRdb re-analysed the immunoSEQ multiplex PCR reads in MiXCR, keeping a single row per CDR3 protein. This sample has over 200,000 distinct CDR3 sequences, with around 93% found just once. The CDR3 totals 13 residues. Trimming stripped 5 bases from V and 0 bases from J, with 8 bases between. The germline V gene has CDR1 GTSNPN and CDR2 SVGIG (reference sequence). The multiple sclerosis control group consisted of treatment-naive patients whose relapsing-remitting disease, which was either stable or active, fulfilled revised McDonald criteria. TEMRA cells were enriched by FACS, while CD8+ and CD4+ T cells were obtained through a negative isolation that was performed magnetically. The study's findings and limits: The study conceded that its TCR sequencing and HLA analysis involved relatively few individuals.

This clonotype originated in a human donor with multiple sclerosis. The source material was CD4+ T cells from PBMCs. V is TRBV30 and J is TRBJ1-5; D call uncertain. CDR3: CAWGVNSNQPQHF. CDR3 nucleotide sequence: TGTGCCTGGGGGGTCAATAGCAATCAGCCCCAGCATTTT.